The next 29 T cell receptor beta chains were all read from a single sample in a study of T cell responses to AZD1222 COVID-19 vaccine. Assay: immunoSEQ multiplex PCR; the TCRdb copy retains only in-frame clones and omits some. The sample records around 130,000 clones, more than 80% being singletons. The sample here was peripheral blood, taken on day 0 of AZD1222 vaccination. The receptor source for this set is an adult in good health.

The chain recombines TRBV4-2 with TRBJ1-6; D is perhaps TRBD1 (5 bases). V shed 3 bases and J shed 10 bases, with 16 bases lying between them. The CDR3 has 15 amino acids. CDR1 and CDR2 from the germline V gene are LGHNA and YNFKEQ. CDR3 nucleotides: TGTGCCAGCAGCCAGAAGGGCAGGGATAGGTCACCCCTCCACTTT. It translates to CASSQKGRDRSPLHF.

The chain links TRBV4-2 to TRBJ1-6, with D uncertain. V lost 0 bases, J lost 8 bases, and 11 bases lay in between. CDR1 is LGHNA, CDR2 YNFKEQ, per germline. This CDR3 is built from 15 residues. For the CDR3, the DNA is TGTGCCAGCAGCCAAGAAGATAAGAGGCATTCACCCCTCCACTTT. It is translated as CASSQEDKRHSPLHF.

V usage is TRBV27 and J usage is TRBJ1-2, with TRBD1 as a possible D gene (5 bases). Looked up from germline, CDR1 is MNHEY and CDR2 is SMNVEV (reference sequence). Trimming removed 2 bases from V and 1 base from J, with 14 bases in between. The CDR3 spans 16 residues. CDR3 bases: TGTGCCAGCAGTTTAAGGGGAGGCACTATTAACTATGGCTACACCTTC. The encoded protein is CASSLRGGTINYGYTF.

This chain connects TRBV27 to TRBJ2-1; no definite D call. V lost 8 bases, J lost 2 bases, and 16 bases lay in between. This CDR3 is 15 amino acids long. Per the germline V gene, CDR1 is MNHEY and CDR2 is SMNVEV (reference sequence). The CDR3 nucleotides read TGTGCCAGCGGTATACGTCGGGTAACCTACAATGAGCAGTTCTTC. It is translated as CASGIRRVTYNEQFF.

CDR3 bases: TGTGCCAGCAGCGTAGGCCCGGGACAGGGAATGAGCACTGAAGCTTTCTTT. Translated: CASSVGPGQGMSTEAFF. J is TRBJ1-1 and V is TRBV9, with 9 bases fitting TRBD1. V shed 0 bases, J shed 4 bases, and the junction held 10 bases outside the gene matches. Per the germline V gene, CDR1 is SGDLS and CDR2 is YYNGEE. This CDR3 is 17 amino acids long. Combining the CDR3 with reference TRBV9 and TRBJ1-1 gives the whole variable domain DSGVTQTPKHLITATGQRVTLRCSPRSGDLSVYWYQQSLDQGLQFLIQYYNGEERAKGNILERFSAQQFPDLHSELNLSSLELGDSALYFCASSVGPGQGMSTEAFFGQGTRLTVV.

This clone was counted a few times. The rearrangement links TRBV27 to TRBJ2-1; perhaps TRBD2 as D (6 bases). The germline CDR1 and CDR2 sequences are MNHEY and SMNVEV (reference sequence). This CDR3 has 16 residues. V lost 3 bases to trimming and J lost 6 bases, with 18 bases between them. In DNA, the CDR3 is TGTGCCAGCAGTTTTCGCCAGCCGGGACTCGGCAATGAGCAGTTCTTC. Translation gives CASSFRQPGLGNEQFF.

The rearrangement joins TRBV6-6 to TRBJ2-7, with D maybe TRBD1 (5 bases). Trimming stripped 10 bases from V and 2 bases from J, with 15 bases between. The CDR3 has 13 residues. Germline-derived CDR1 and CDR2 are MNHNY and SVGAGI (reference sequence). In nucleotides, the CDR3 is TGTGCCATCCTCTCCAGGGATACCTACGAGCAGTACTTC. Protein: CAILSRDTYEQYF.

The CDR3 here is CASSFGGQETQYF. In nucleotides, the CDR3 is TGTGCCAGCAGCTTCGGGGGCCAAGAGACCCAGTACTTC. The V call is TRBV7-3, the J call TRBJ2-5; D is perhaps TRBD2 (6 bases). The CDR3 length is 13 residues. The V and J ends lost 3 bases and 1 base respectively, with 6 bases between them. Germline V gene data show CDR1 as SGHTA and CDR2 as FQGTGA. Variable domain in full (rest from reference TRBV7-3 and TRBJ2-5): GAGVSQTPSNKVTEKGKYVELRCDPISGHTALYWYRQSLGQGPEFLIYFQGTGAADDSGLPNDRFFAVRPEGSVSTLKIQRTERGDSAVYLCASSFGGQETQYFGPGTRLLVL.

V usage is TRBV2 and J usage is TRBJ2-7; 7 bases are a match to TRBD2. V trimming: 3 bases; J trimming: 0 bases; junction bases outside the gene matches: 8. The length of the CDR3 is 16 residues. Germline V gene lookup returns CDR1 SNHLY and CDR2 FYNNEI. The CDR3 DNA is TGTGCCAGCAGTGATAGGAGGGCTAGCGGCTCCTACGAGCAGTACTTC. It yields the protein CASSDRRASGSYEQYF. Based on the CDR3 plus reference TRBV2 and TRBJ2-7, the full variable domain is EPEVTQTPSHQVTQMGQEVILRCVPISNHLYFYWYRQILGQKVEFLVSFYNNEISEKSEIFDDQFSVERPDGSNFTLKIRSTKLEDSAMYFCASSDRRASGSYEQYFGPGTRLTVT.

The chain recombines TRBV19 with TRBJ2-2; D call uncertain. Trimming shortened V by 6 bases and J by 6 bases, and 8 bases separated the two germline ends. The CDR3 is made up of 12 amino acids. Germline-derived CDR1 and CDR2 are LNHDA and SQIVND (reference sequence). The CDR3 sequence: CASRRVAGELFF. The CDR3 nucleotides are TGTGCCAGTAGGCGCGTCGCCGGGGAGCTGTTTTTT. Full variable domain (outside the CDR3, taken from reference TRBV19 and TRBJ2-2): DGGITQSPKYLFRKEGQNVTLSCEQNLNHDAMYWYRQDPGQGLRLIYYSQIVNDFQKGDIAEGYSVSREKKESFPLTVTSAQKNPTAFYLCASRRVAGELFFGEGSRLTVL.

This sequence joins TRBV18 and TRBJ1-2; D is uncertain. Germline CDR1 reads KGHSH; CDR2 reads LQKENI. The CDR3 runs to 13 residues. V lost 3 bases and J 7 bases, leaving 12 bases between the germline ends. CDR3 in DNA: TGTGCCAGCTCACCCGCCCCCGAGCGTGGCTACACCTTC. The encoded protein is CASSPAPERGYTF.

V usage is TRBV6-5 and J usage is TRBJ1-2, with 8 bases fitting TRBD1. CDR1 MNHEY and CDR2 SVGAGI come from the germline V gene. This CDR3 spans 14 amino acids. The junction had 7 bases not matched to a gene; V was cut back by 6 bases and J by 4 bases. CDR3 bases: TGTGCCAGCAGAATGGACAGGGAGCTCTATGGCTACACCTTC. Its protein is CASRMDRELYGYTF.

The chain joins TRBV5-6 to TRBJ2-2; possibly TRBD1 or TRBD2 for D (5 bases each). Deletions cut 4 bases from V and 0 bases from J, with 22 bases between. The CDR3 is made up of 19 amino acids. The V gene's germline CDR1 is SGHDT and CDR2 YYEEEE. Here the CDR3 DNA reads TGTGCCAGCAGCCAAATAATGGCCGGGACGGACGCGAACACCGGGGAGCTGTTTTTT. Translating it yields CASSQIMAGTDANTGELFF.

The chain links TRBV2 to TRBJ2-2; D not certain. The ends were cut back, 8 bases at V and 0 bases at J, with 10 bases in the middle. Germline V lookup: CDR1 SNHLY, CDR2 FYNNEI. This CDR3 region has 14 residues. CDR3 loop: CASLQVANTGELFF. In DNA, the CDR3 is TGTGCCAGCCTGCAGGTAGCGAACACCGGGGAGCTGTTTTTT.

The CDR3 DNA reads TGTGCCAGCAGTACCGGACAGGGCGGTCAGCCCCAGCATTTT. Its translation: CASSTGQGGQPQHF. J is TRBJ1-5 and V is TRBV27; 8 bases match TRBD1. The CDR3 sequence is 14 residues long. Germline V gene lookup returns CDR1 MNHEY and CDR2 SMNVEV (reference sequence). The V gene end was trimmed by 5 bases and the J gene end by 6 bases; junction bases not matched to a gene: 6.

This clone was observed a single time. No DNA is shown, since the ends of the CDR3 on it are uncertain; the CDR3 is the one TCRdb lists. This sequence joins TRBV18 and TRBJ2-3. The length of the CDR3 is 14 amino acids, counting both ends. The germline gives CDR1 KGHSH, CDR2 LQKENI. This CDR3 is CASSTLGSTDTQYF.

This chain joins TRBV5-1 and TRBJ1-1, with 12 bases matching TRBD1. This CDR3 spans 16 amino acids. Germline CDR1 reads SGHRS; CDR2 reads YFSETQ. J lost 4 bases, V lost 4 bases, and 8 bases had no gene match. In DNA, the CDR3 is TGCGCCAGCAGCCATCGGGACAGGGGGCTTTCCACTGAAGCTTTCTTT. Translated, it gives CASSHRDRGLSTEAFF.

The CDR3 is CASSQDLPSYNEQFF. Here the CDR3 DNA reads TGCGCCAGCAGCCAAGATCTTCCCTCCTACAATGAGCAGTTCTTC. The gene calls are TRBV4-1 and TRBJ2-1; the D is unclear. The germline CDR1 and CDR2 sequences are MGHRA and YSYEKL. Trimming cost V 0 bases and J 0 bases, with 6 bases left between them. There are 15 residues in the CDR3.

J is TRBJ2-7 and V is TRBV14; D possibly corresponds to TRBD1 (6 bases). The germline CDR1 and CDR2 sequences are SGHDN and FVKESK. V shed 4 bases and J shed 3 bases, with 13 bases lying between them. The CDR3 runs 14 residues. The CDR3 reads CASSLQGRDYEQYF. For the CDR3, the DNA is TGTGCCAGCAGCCTACAGGGAAGGGACTACGAGCAGTACTTC.

The chain uses TRBV27 and TRBJ2-2; D is perhaps TRBD1 (6 bases). In germline, CDR1 is MNHEY, CDR2 SMNVEV (reference sequence). The CDR3 spans 14 residues. V was trimmed by 5 bases and J by 4 bases, leaving 11 bases between them. The CDR3 protein is CASSVGHSTGELFF. Here the CDR3 DNA reads TGTGCCAGCAGTGTGGGACATTCCACCGGGGAGCTGTTTTTT.

This chain uses TRBV25-1 with TRBJ1-1; D is unresolved. The germline V and J ends were trimmed by 4 bases and 5 bases, with 14 bases remaining between them. This CDR3 is built from 14 residues. Germline V lookup: CDR1 MGHDK, CDR2 SYGVNS. DNA of the CDR3: TGTGCCAGCAGTGGTTCCCCGTTTGGGACTGAAGCTTTCTTT. The encoded protein is CASSGSPFGTEAFF.

For the CDR3, the DNA is TGTGCCAGCACCAAGACCGCGGCCCAAGAGACCCAGTACTTC. This encodes CASTKTAAQETQYF. The chain uses TRBV6-6 and TRBJ2-5; D ambiguous. In germline, CDR1 is MNHNY, CDR2 SVGAGI (reference sequence). The CDR3 is made up of 14 amino acids. V was pared by 7 bases and J by 1 base, with 13 bases between.

The V and J genes are TRBV7-9 and TRBJ2-1, with D hard to call. V was shortened by 1 base and J by 8 bases, with 12 bases between the two germline ends. From germline, CDR1 is SEHNR and CDR2 FQNEAQ (reference sequence). This CDR3 spans 14 amino acids. In DNA form, the CDR3 reads TGTGCCAGCAGCTTAGTTTTGGACGCCCATGAGCAGTTCTTC. It encodes CASSLVLDAHEQFF.

The chain couples TRBV27 to TRBJ2-1; 7 nucleotides match TRBD2. Trimming cost V 2 bases and J 2 bases; bases outside gene matches: 6. The CDR3 has 16 residues. Per the germline V gene, CDR1 is MNHEY and CDR2 is SMNVEV (reference sequence). The CDR3 region has the DNA TGTGCCAGCAGTTTAGCGGGAGAGGTGACCTACAATGAGCAGTTCTTC. Encoded protein: CASSLAGEVTYNEQFF.

This chain links TRBV5-6 with TRBJ1-5, with 8 bases matching TRBD1. Trimming took 0 bases from V and 4 from J; bases not matched to a gene: 0. Germline-derived CDR1 and CDR2 are SGHDT and YYEEEE. The CDR3 covers 14 residues. CDR3 nucleotide sequence: TGTGCCAGCAGCTTGGGGACAGGGAATCAGCCCCAGCATTTT. This codes for CASSLGTGNQPQHF.

V usage is TRBV5-1 and J usage is TRBJ1-3; D uncertain. Per germline, CDR1 SGHRS and CDR2 YFSETQ. This CDR3 has 14 residues. V dropped 3 bases and J dropped 0 bases, with 7 bases sitting between them. CDR3 protein: CASSSGDSGNTIYF. The CDR3 nucleotides read TGCGCCAGCAGCTCCGGGGACTCTGGAAACACCATATATTTT.

V is TRBV20-1 and J is TRBJ1-5; possibly TRBD1 for D (5 bases). Germline CDR1 reads DFQATT; CDR2 reads SNEGSKA (reference sequence). This CDR3 spans 13 amino acids. V was cut by 3 bases and J by 6 bases, with 12 bases left in between. CDR3 sequence reads: CSASFQGGQPQHF. The CDR3 nucleotides are TGCAGTGCTAGTTTTCAGGGCGGTCAGCCCCAGCATTTT.

V and J are TRBV5-1 and TRBJ1-1; D gene unclear. In germline, CDR1 is SGHRS, CDR2 YFSETQ. The CDR3 consists of 11 residues. The V end was cut by 0 bases, the J end by 3 bases, with 0 bases between. CDR3 sequence (DNA): TGCGCCAGCAGCTTGGACACTGAAGCTTTCTTT. As protein: CASSLDTEAFF.

V is TRBV7-9 and J is TRBJ1-1, with TRBD1 identical over 9 bases. From germline, CDR1 is SEHNR and CDR2 FQNEAQ (reference sequence). The CDR3 contains 16 residues. The V gene end was trimmed by 0 bases and the J gene end by 9 bases; junction bases not matched to a gene: 11. The CDR3 region is CASSLASTGGTAKAFF. CDR3 sequence (DNA): TGTGCCAGCAGCTTAGCTTCCACAGGGGGCACAGCTAAAGCTTTCTTT. Supplemented by reference TRBV7-9 and TRBJ1-1, the full variable domain reads DTGVSQNPRHKITKRGQNVTFRCDPISEHNRLYWYRQTLGQGPEFLTYFQNEAQLEKSRLLSDRFSAERPKGSFSTLEIQRTEQGDSAMYLCASSLASTGGTAKAFFGQGTRLTVV.